This is a list of T cell receptor beta chains from one sample in a study of T-cell reconstitution after alpha-beta-depleted transplantation in children. TCRdb reprocessed the PCR reads via MiXCR and lists one record per CDR3 protein. The sample includes around 380,000 distinct CDR3 sequences, about a tenth seen only once; the top ten take roughly 5%. Sequencing used PBMCs from the stem cell graft donor, obtained from the stem cell graft. These receptor sequences come from a human donor who donated a stem cell graft to a child with acute myeloid leukemia. Both conserved end residues are part of each CDR3. D genes are given only for firm matches. Clone size is shown for a subset of rows, as once, few, many or a class of expanded clone.

d_call j_call clone_size v_call cdr3_aa cdr3_nt
- TRBJ2-4 few TRBV7-7 CASSLDGGGQGDIQYF TGTGCTAGCAGCTTAGATGGGGGTGGCCAGGGAGACATTCAGTACTTC
- TRBJ2-3 few TRBV5-1 CASSPGQNTDTQYF TGCGCCAGCAGCCCCGGACAAAACACAGATACGCAGTATTTT
TRBD2 TRBJ2-1 few TRBV20-1 CSARTAQLAGLYNEQFF TGCAGTGCTAGAACCGCCCAACTAGCGGGACTCTACAATGAGCAGTTCTTC
- TRBJ2-1 - TRBV6-1 CANRQGGYNEQFF TGTGCCAACCGACAGGGAGGGTACAATGAGCAGTTCTTC
- TRBJ2-1 - TRBV5-1 CASSPGIPQVNYNEQFF TGCGCCAGCAGCCCGGGGATACCCCAAGTAAATTACAATGAGCAGTTCTTC
- TRBJ2-2 many TRBV20-1 CSARDLGTGELFF TGCAGTGCTAGAGACCTAGGGACCGGGGAGCTGTTTTTT
TRBD1 TRBJ2-4 many TRBV2 CASSENRGVAKNIQYF TGTGCCAGCAGTGAAAACAGGGGAGTGGCCAAAAACATTCAGTACTTC
- TRBJ1-3 - TRBV20-1 CSARRRDNSGNTIYF TGCAGTGCTAGACGCCGGGACAACTCGGGAAACACCATATATTTT
- TRBJ2-2 many TRBV5-1 CASGTEPTGELFF TGCGCCTCGGGAACGGAGCCCACCGGGGAGCTGTTTTTT
- TRBJ2-1 - TRBV6-1 CASSADSHNEQFF TGTGCCAGCAGTGCTGACAGCCACAATGAGCAGTTCTTC
- TRBJ1-1 - TRBV12-3/TRBV12-4 CASGRQNTEAFF TGTGCCAGCGGACGGCAGAACACTGAAGCTTTCTTT
TRBD1 TRBJ1-2 many TRBV7-2 CASSLGGTGEPHRGYTF TGTGCCAGCAGCTTAGGAGGGACAGGGGAACCCCATAGGGGCTACACCTTC
TRBD1 TRBJ2-2 few TRBV6-2/TRBV6-3 CASSPNQIPGQGPGELFF TGTGCCAGCAGCCCTAATCAAATTCCGGGACAGGGCCCCGGGGAGCTGTTTTTT
TRBD2 TRBJ2-7 many TRBV3-1 CASSPGLAGAFEQYF TGTGCCAGCAGCCCTGGACTAGCGGGCGCCTTCGAGCAGTACTTC
- TRBJ2-5 - TRBV12-3/TRBV12-4 CASRPTAGVGTQYF TGTGCCAGCAGGCCCACGGCAGGGGTCGGGACCCAGTACTTC
- TRBJ2-7 few TRBV6-2/TRBV6-3 CASKFSYEQYF TGTGCCAGCAAATTCTCCTACGAGCAGTACTTC
TRBD2 TRBJ2-2 many TRBV12-3/TRBV12-4 CASSLPQWEGLSGELFF TGTGCCAGCAGTCTACCTCAGTGGGAGGGCCTCTCCGGGGAGCTGTTTTTT
- TRBJ2-3 many TRBV7-8 CASSLAARTDTQYF TGTGCCAGCAGCTTAGCGGCTCGCACAGATACGCAGTATTTT
TRBD1 TRBJ2-4 - TRBV12-3/TRBV12-4 CASSLTGGSNIQYF TGTGCCAGCAGTTTGACAGGGGGCAGCAACATTCAGTACTTC
- TRBJ2-1 - TRBV5-5 CASSGVGGSPVSYNEQFF TGTGCCAGCAGCGGGGTGGGGGGTTCTCCGGTGTCCTACAATGAGCAGTTCTTC
- TRBJ2-1 many TRBV27 CASSFGGGYNEQFF TGTGCCAGCAGTTTTGGGGGAGGTTACAATGAGCAGTTCTTC
TRBD2 TRBJ2-1 few TRBV20-1 CSARGAGAGGEFF TGCAGTGCTAGAGGGGCGGGGGCGGGAGGGGAGTTCTTC
- TRBJ1-1 few TRBV9 CASSPWGVGNAEAFF TGTGCCAGCAGCCCTTGGGGGGTGGGGAACGCTGAAGCTTTCTTT
- TRBJ2-1 - TRBV12-3/TRBV12-4 CASSLILAGPEQFF TGTGCCAGCAGTTTAATCCTAGCAGGGCCCGAGCAGTTCTTC
- TRBJ1-6 - TRBV12-3/TRBV12-4 CASSWGFNSPLHF TGTGCCAGCAGTTGGGGCTTCAATTCACCCCTCCACTTT
- TRBJ2-1 - TRBV11-1 CASSRKANEQFF TGTGCCAGCAGCCGAAAGGCAAATGAGCAGTTCTTC
- TRBJ2-5 few TRBV5-1 CASSSYGTDQETQYF TGCGCCAGCAGCTCCTACGGGACGGACCAAGAGACCCAGTACTTC
TRBD1 TRBJ2-7 few TRBV10-3 CAISMYLTGGSYEQYF TGTGCCATCAGCATGTACCTTACAGGGGGGTCCTACGAGCAGTACTTC
- TRBJ1-6 few TRBV5-1 CASSLGRTYNSPLHF TGCGCCAGCAGCTTGGGGCGGACTTATAATTCACCCCTCCACTTT
TRBD1 TRBJ2-1 many TRBV10-3 CAISEPLRTGNSYNEQFF TGTGCCATCAGTGAGCCCCTACGGACAGGGAACTCCTACAATGAGCAGTTCTTC
- TRBJ2-7 few TRBV7-2 CASLSSLLSYEQYF TGTGCCAGCTTATCCAGCTTACTCTCCTACGAGCAGTACTTC
- TRBJ1-5 - TRBV27 CASSLLPGGGQPQHF TGTGCCAGCAGTTTACTGCCAGGAGGAGGTCAGCCCCAGCATTTT
- TRBJ1-4 few TRBV3-1 CASSQSGTYNEKLFF TGTGCCAGCAGCCAGTCCGGGACATATAATGAAAAACTGTTTTTT
TRBD1 TRBJ2-3 - TRBV20-1 CSASVGQGGDTQYF TGCAGTGCTAGTGTGGGACAGGGGGGAGATACGCAGTATTTT
TRBD2 TRBJ2-2 few TRBV11-2 CASSPGGGYTGELFF TGTGCCAGCAGCCCCGGGGGGGGCTATACCGGGGAGCTGTTTTTT
- TRBJ2-6 many TRBV25-1 CASSDRGSQGPSLGANVLTF TGTGCCAGCAGTGATAGAGGGTCGCAGGGGCCATCTCTGGGGGCCAACGTCCTGACTTTC
- TRBJ2-4 - TRBV7-9 CASSKGPASGGIQYF TGTGCCAGCAGCAAGGGGCCAGCCTCTGGGGGCATTCAGTACTTC
- TRBJ2-7 - TRBV18 CASSPRDNGEQYF TGTGCCAGCTCACCACGGGACAATGGCGAGCAGTACTTC